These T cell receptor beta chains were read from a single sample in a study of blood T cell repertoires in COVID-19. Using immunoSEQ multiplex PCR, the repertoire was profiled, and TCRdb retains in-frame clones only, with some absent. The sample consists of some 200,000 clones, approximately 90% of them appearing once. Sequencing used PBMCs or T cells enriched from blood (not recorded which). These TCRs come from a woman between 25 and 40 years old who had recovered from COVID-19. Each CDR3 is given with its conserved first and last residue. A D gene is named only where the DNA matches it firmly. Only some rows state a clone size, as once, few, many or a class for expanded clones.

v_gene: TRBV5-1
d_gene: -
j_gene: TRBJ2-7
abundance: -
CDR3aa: CASSLAQGLYEQYF
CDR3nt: TGCGCCAGCAGCTTGGCTCAGGGGCTCTACGAGCAGTACTTC

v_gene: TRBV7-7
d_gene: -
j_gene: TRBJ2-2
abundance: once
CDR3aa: CASSSGPRGDTGELFF
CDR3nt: TGTGCTAGCAGCTCCGGCCCCAGAGGAGACACCGGGGAGCTGTTTTTT

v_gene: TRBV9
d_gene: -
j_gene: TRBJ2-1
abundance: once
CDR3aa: CASSVRMTTRNEQFF
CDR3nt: TGTGCCAGCAGCGTACGGATGACTACTAGGAATGAGCAGTTCTTC

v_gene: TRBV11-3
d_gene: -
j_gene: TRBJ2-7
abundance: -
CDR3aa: CASSFGELYEQYF
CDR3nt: TGTGCCAGCAGCTTCGGGGAGCTCTACGAGCAGTACTTC

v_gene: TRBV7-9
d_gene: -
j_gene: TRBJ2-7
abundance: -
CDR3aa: CASSLATYEQYF
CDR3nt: TGTGCCAGCAGCTTAGCTACCTACGAGCAGTACTTC

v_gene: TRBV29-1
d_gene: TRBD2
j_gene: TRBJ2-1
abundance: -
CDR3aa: CSDAGTSYGNEQFF
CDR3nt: TGCAGCGACGCCGGGACTAGTTATGGCAATGAGCAGTTCTTC

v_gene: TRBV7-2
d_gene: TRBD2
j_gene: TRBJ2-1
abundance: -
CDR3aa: CASNPQRGVAFGSYNEQFF
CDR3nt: TGTGCCAGCAACCCCCAGCGGGGGGTCGCCTTCGGGTCCTACAATGAGCAGTTCTTC

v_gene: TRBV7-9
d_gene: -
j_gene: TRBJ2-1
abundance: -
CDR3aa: CASEDRPNEQFF
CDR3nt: TGTGCCAGCGAGGACAGACCCAATGAGCAGTTCTTC

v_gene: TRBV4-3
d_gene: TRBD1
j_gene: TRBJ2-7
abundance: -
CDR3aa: CASSASTGSKIYEQYF
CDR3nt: TGCGCCAGCAGCGCGTCGACAGGGTCGAAAATTTACGAGCAGTACTTC

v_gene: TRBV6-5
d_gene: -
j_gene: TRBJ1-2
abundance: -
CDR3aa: CASRTGRSYGYTF
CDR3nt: TGTGCCAGCAGGACAGGACGCTCCTATGGCTACACCTTC

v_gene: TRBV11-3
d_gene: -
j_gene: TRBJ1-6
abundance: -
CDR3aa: CASSSSGQYNSPLHF
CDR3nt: TGTGCCAGCAGCTCATCCGGACAGTATAATTCACCCCTCCACTTT

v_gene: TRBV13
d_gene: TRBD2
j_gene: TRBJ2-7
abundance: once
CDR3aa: CASSLGVGGGYEQYF
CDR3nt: TGTGCCAGCAGCTTAGGTGTTGGGGGGGGCTACGAGCAGTACTTC

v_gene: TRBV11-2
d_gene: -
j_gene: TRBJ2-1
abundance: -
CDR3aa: CASSLGWGPRNEQFF
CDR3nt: TGTGCCAGCAGCTTAGGTTGGGGCCCGAGGAATGAGCAGTTCTTC

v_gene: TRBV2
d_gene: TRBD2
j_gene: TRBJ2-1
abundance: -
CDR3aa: CASSTGTSGDNEQFF
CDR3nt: TGTGCCAGCAGTACAGGGACTAGCGGGGATAATGAGCAGTTCTTC

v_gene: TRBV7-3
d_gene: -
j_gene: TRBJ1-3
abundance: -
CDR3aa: CASSSQGAGNTIYF
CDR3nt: TGTGCCAGCAGCTCACAGGGCGCTGGAAACACCATATATTTT

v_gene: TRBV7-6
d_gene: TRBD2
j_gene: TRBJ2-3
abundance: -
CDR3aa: CASSQEVRGGISDTQYF
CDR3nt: TGTGCCAGCAGCCAAGAGGTTCGGGGGGGCATTTCAGATACGCAGTATTTT

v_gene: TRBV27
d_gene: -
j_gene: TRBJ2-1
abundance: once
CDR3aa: CASSRIPTGRNEQFF
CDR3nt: TGTGCCAGCAGCCGAATCCCGACAGGTCGGAATGAGCAGTTCTTC

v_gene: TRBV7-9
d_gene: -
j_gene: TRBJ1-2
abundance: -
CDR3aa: CASSDQGPSYGYTF
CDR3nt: TGTGCCAGCAGCGATCAGGGGCCTAGCTATGGCTACACCTTC

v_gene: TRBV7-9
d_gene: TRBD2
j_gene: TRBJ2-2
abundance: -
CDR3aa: CASSFGTSGETGELFF
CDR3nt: TGTGCCAGCAGCTTTGGGACTAGCGGGGAGACCGGGGAGCTGTTTTTT

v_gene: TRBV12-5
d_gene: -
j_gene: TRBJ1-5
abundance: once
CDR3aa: CASGQGQPQHF
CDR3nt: TGTGCTAGTGGGCAGGGTCAGCCCCAGCATTTT

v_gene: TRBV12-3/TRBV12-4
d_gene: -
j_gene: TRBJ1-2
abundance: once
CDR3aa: CASSEVEYGYTF
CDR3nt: TGTGCCAGCAGTGAGGTGGAGTATGGCTACACCTTC

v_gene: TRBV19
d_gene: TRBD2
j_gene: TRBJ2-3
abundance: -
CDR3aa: CASSTRLAGMGDTQYF
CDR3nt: TGTGCCAGTAGTACGAGACTAGCGGGGATGGGCGATACGCAGTATTTT

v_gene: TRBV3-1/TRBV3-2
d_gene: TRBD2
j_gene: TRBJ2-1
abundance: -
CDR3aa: CASSQDSAGGEQFF
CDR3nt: TGTGCCAGCAGCCAAGATTCGGCGGGGGGGGAGCAGTTCTTC

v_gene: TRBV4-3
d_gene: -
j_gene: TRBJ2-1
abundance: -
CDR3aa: CASSLWDTRADEQFF
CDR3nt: TGCGCCAGCAGCCTCTGGGACACCCGGGCAGATGAGCAGTTCTTC

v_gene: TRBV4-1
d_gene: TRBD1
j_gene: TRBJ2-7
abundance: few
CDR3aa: CASSYTGTGYYEQYF
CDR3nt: TGCGCCAGCAGCTACACCGGGACAGGGTACTACGAGCAGTACTTC

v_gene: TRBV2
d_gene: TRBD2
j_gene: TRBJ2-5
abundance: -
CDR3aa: CASSETSARETQYF
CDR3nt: TGTGCCAGCAGTGAAACTAGCGCCAGGGAGACCCAGTACTTC

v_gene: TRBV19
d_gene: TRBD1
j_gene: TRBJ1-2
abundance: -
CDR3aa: CASSRRSLQGARGYTF
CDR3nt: TGTGCCAGTAGTCGCCGGTCCTTACAGGGGGCGAGGGGCTACACCTTC

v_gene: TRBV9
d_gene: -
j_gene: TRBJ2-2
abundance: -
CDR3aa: CASSVAGGLFPTGELFF
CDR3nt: TGTGCCAGCAGCGTAGCCGGGGGGCTCTTTCCTACCGGGGAGCTGTTTTTT

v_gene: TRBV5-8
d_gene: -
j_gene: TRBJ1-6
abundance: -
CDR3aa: CASSSNLRNSPLHF
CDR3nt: TGTGCCAGCAGCTCAAATCTACGTAATTCACCCCTCCACTTT

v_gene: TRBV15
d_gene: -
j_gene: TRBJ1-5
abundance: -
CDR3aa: CATSRDSNTGSGNQPQHF
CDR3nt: TGTGCCACCAGCAGAGATTCAAATACGGGTTCCGGCAATCAGCCCCAGCATTTT

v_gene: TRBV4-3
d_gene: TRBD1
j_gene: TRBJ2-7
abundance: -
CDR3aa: CASSQGAGGPYEQYF
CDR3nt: TGCGCCAGCAGCCAAGGGGCAGGGGGCCCATACGAGCAGTACTTC

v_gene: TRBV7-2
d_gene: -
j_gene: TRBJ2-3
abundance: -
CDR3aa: CASSLVAHRTDTQYF
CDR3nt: TGTGCCAGCAGCTTAGTGGCCCACCGCACAGATACGCAGTATTTT

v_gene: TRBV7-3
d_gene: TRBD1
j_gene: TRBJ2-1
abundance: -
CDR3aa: CASSNPGQGANNEQFF
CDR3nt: TGTGCCAGCAGCAATCCGGGACAGGGGGCAAATAATGAGCAGTTCTTC

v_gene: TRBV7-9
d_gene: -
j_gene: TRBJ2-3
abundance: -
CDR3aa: CASSGRTTGIFGTQYF
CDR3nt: TGTGCCAGCAGCGGCCGGACGACAGGAATTTTCGGTACGCAGTATTTT

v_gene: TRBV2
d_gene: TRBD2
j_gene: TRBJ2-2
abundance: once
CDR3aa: CASRPTWRGGLTGELFF
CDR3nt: TGTGCCAGCAGGCCCACCTGGCGGGGGGGCCTCACCGGGGAGCTGTTTTTT

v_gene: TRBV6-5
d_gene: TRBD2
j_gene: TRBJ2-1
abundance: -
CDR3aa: CASSTAGGSYNEQFF
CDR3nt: TGTGCCAGCAGTACGGCGGGGGGTTCCTACAATGAGCAGTTCTTC

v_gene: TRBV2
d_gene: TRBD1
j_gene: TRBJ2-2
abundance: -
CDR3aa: CASSELRPGGNTGELFF
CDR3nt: TGTGCCAGCAGTGAACTTCGGCCAGGGGGGAACACCGGGGAGCTGTTTTTT

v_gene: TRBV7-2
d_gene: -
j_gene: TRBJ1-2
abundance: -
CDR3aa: CASSLEANYGYTF
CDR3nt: TGTGCCAGCAGCCTCGAGGCTAACTATGGCTACACCTTC

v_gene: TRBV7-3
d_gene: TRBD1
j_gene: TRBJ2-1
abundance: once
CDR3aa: CASSRGTGRGYNEQFF
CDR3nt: TGTGCCAGCAGCCGCGGGACAGGGAGGGGATACAATGAGCAGTTCTTC

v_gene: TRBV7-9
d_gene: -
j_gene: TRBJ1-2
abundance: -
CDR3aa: CASSLGGLIPNYGYTF
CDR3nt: TGTGCCAGCAGCTTAGGCGGCCTTATCCCTAACTATGGCTACACCTTC

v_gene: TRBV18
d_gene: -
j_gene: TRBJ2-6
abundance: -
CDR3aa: CASSQETGANVLTF
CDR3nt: TGTGCCAGCTCTCAGGAAACTGGGGCCAACGTCCTGACTTTC

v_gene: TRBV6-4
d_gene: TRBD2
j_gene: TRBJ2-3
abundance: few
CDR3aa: CASSPAGGTDTQYF
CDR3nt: TGTGCCAGCAGTCCCGCGGGGGGCACAGATACGCAGTATTTT

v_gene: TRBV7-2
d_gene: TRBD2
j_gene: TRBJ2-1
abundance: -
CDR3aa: CASSLGPAGLAGNREIF
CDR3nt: TGTGCCAGCAGCTTAGGACCAGCGGGACTAGCGGGGAACCGGGAGATCTTC